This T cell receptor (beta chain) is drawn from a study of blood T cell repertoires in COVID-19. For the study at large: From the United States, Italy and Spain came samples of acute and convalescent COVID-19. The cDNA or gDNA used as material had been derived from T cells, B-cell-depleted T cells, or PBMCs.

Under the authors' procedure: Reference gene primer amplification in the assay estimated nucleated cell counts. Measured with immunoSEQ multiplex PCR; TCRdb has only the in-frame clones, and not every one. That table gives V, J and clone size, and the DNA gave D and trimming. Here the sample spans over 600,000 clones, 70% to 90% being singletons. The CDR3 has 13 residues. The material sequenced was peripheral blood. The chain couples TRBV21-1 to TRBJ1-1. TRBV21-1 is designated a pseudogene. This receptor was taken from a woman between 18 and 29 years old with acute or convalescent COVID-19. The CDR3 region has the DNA TGTGCCAGCAGCACCTTAAGAGGCACTGAAGCTTTCTTT. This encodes CASSTLRGTEAFF.